This T cell receptor beta chain was recovered during a study of blood T cell repertoires in COVID-19. About the study: Acute-phase and convalescent COVID-19 samples originated in the United States, Italy and Spain.

TCRdb's table, derived via immunoSEQ multiplex PCR, lists solely in-frame clones and lacks some. The profile covers around 290,000 clones, with 88% appearing a single time and about 1% taken by the ten largest. Living in 24 US areas, the participants were between roughly 18 and 89 years of age. Clinical histories supplied by participants themselves formed the basis of cohort assignment. V dropped 3 bases and J dropped 6; count of bases not matched to a gene: 7. The CDR3 runs 15 residues. Germline CDR1 MDHEN, CDR2 SYDVKM. A single count supports this clone. The sequence was collected from a woman aged 25 to 39 who had recovered from COVID-19. The chain combines TRBV28 with TRBJ1-2; 10 nucleotides agree with TRBD1. Input material: PBMCs or T cells enriched from blood (not recorded which). CDR3: CASSLARTGGNGYTF. The CDR3 DNA sequence: TGTGCCAGCAGTTTGGCCCGGACAGGGGGAAATGGCTACACCTTC.